This T cell receptor beta chain was retrieved from a study of T cell changes during pregnancy in multiple sclerosis (dated by TCRdb to about 2019). Some background on the complete study: In women with multiple sclerosis, the researchers looked at how the T cell repertoire shifted as pregnancy progressed.

This clone was found once. The antigen this receptor binds is unknown. Per-nucleotide qualities are absent, and no much larger clonotype sits a single base away. The CDR3 holds 15 amino acids from the cysteine to the phenylalanine. Only the CDR3 DNA stays, 45 bases, in frame from base 1. As encoded in the germline V gene, CDR1 is KGHSH while CDR2 is LQKENI. Cut back by 3 bases and 4 bases, the V and J ends lie 15 bases apart. Library generation was performed with the immunoSEQ multiplex PCR assay. Entries here come from immuneACCESS through TCRdb and include only in-frame sequences with V and J called. Some clones fail to appear in such tables; in the studies checked, an unresolved V gene covers under half of the shortfall, and the cause of the remainder is unknown. The sample profile shows about 60,000 clones; roughly 96% of them were found once. The ten top clones hold 2% to 2.5% of the sample.

This TCR was sampled from a female donor with multiple sclerosis, enrolled in a pregnancy study. Sample: CD8+ T cells from peripheral blood mononuclear cells, taken after pregnancy. Here the chain combines TRBV18 and TRBJ1-2; perhaps TRBD1 is the D gene, with 5 bases matching. At the DNA level, the sequence is TGTGCCAGCTCACCGTTGGGACTCCAGGCCTATGGCTACACCTTC. Translated, it gives CASSPLGLQAYGYTF.